The present entry profiles one TCR beta chain with its context. This clonotype was detected ten times or more. This receptor's antigen is unknown. Base-call qualities are not available, and no considerably larger clone is one nucleotide away. The method was PCR. Sequencing was performed on an Illumina HiSeq 2500. Molecular barcoding was employed in the preparation of TCR libraries, with unique molecular identifiers being used to normalize TCRbeta repertoire quantification. Through fastp at Q25 and MiXCR, TCRdb rebuilt clones from the public reads, retaining in-frame beta chains. Here each entry gathers all rows of one CDR3 protein and keeps the most common genes and DNA. The sample yields about 350,000 distinct CDR3 sequences; 13% were counted once. The ten biggest clones cover over 3.5% of the sample. The record originates from a study of T-cell reconstitution after alpha-beta-depleted transplantation in children (dated by TCRdb to about 2016). About the study as a whole: The study quantitatively tracked T-cell immune reconstitution after TCRalphabeta/CD19-depleted allogeneic hematopoietic cell transplantation in children using TCR repertoire profiling.

The cysteine opens and the phenylalanine closes a CDR3 of 15 amino acids. Solely the CDR3 DNA is kept, with 45 bases framed from the first base. The V end loses 5 bases and the J end loses 8 bases, and a stretch of 18 bases separates them. This sample comprised PBMCs, obtained from the stem cell graft. The TCR originated in a human donor who donated a stem cell graft to a child with Fanconi anemia. The V and J genes are TRBV12-3 or TRBV12-4 and TRBJ1-4; the D gene is perhaps TRBD1, on 6 matching bases. The CDR3 protein is CASSPVGGWREKLFF. The nucleotide sequence reads as follows: TGTGCCAGCAGTCCGGTAGGGGGATGGAGAGAAAAACTGTTTTTT.